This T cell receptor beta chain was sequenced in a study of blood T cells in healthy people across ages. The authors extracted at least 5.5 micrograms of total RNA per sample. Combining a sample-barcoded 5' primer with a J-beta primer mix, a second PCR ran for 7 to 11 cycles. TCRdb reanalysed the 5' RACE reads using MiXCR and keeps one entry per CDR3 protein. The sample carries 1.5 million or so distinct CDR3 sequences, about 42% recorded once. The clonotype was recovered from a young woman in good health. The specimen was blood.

CDR3 residues: CASSFIGTGFTDTQYF. The CDR3 DNA follows: TGTGCCAGCAGTTTCATCGGGACAGGTTTCACAGATACGCAGTATTTT. The chain employs TRBV6-2 or TRBV6-3 and TRBJ2-3; 8 bases agree with TRBD1. The ends lost 4 bases at V and 2 bases at J; junction bases unmatched: 8. Germline CDR1 MNHEY, CDR2 SVGEGT. There are 16 residues in the CDR3.